The 27 T cell receptor beta chains reported below all come from one sample, sequenced in a study of cytomegalovirus exposure and HLA in healthy donors (dated by TCRdb to 2016 to 2017). Libraries were built with the immunoSEQ multiplex PCR assay. The multiplex PCR relied on a mix of 60 forward primers for TCR Vbeta segments and 13 reverse primers for TCR Jbeta segments. TCRdb mirrors the immuneACCESS table, restricted to in-frame sequences. Some clones are absent from its copies; in checked studies, under half trace to an unresolved V gene, and the reason for the others is unknown. Across this sample there are roughly 130,000 clones, with 79% seen only once. The ten largest make up roughly 2% of the sample. Sequenced material: PBMCs. All receptors derive from a man aged 18 to 30 in good health and CMV-seronegative.

This chain uses TRBV9 with TRBJ2-5; D might be TRBD1 (5 bases). Germline CDR1 and CDR2: SGDLS and YYNGEE. Trimming pared 3 bases from V and 2 bases from J, leaving 11 bases between. The CDR3 totals 14 residues. This CDR3 reads CASSGSHRQETQYF. The CDR3 DNA sequence: TGTGCCAGCAGCGGGTCCCACAGGCAAGAGACCCAGTACTTC.

The sample holds a few counts of this clone. The chain is built from TRBV10-1 and TRBJ2-1; 9 bases line up with TRBD1. The CDR3 consists of 15 residues. Germline CDR1 reads WNHNN; CDR2 reads SYGVQD (reference sequence). The junction had 4 bases not matched to a gene; V was cut back by 0 bases and J by 7 bases. DNA for the CDR3: TGCGCCAGCAGTGAGTCTGGGACAGGGAAGAATGAGCAGTTCTTC. Protein sequence: CASSESGTGKNEQFF.

This clone has a single count. This rearrangement joins TRBV9 to TRBJ2-5; 7 bases match TRBD2. The CDR3 contains 17 residues. Germline-derived CDR1 and CDR2 are SGDLS and YYNGEE. V shed 0 bases, J shed 2 bases, and the junction held 10 bases outside the gene matches. This CDR3 is CASSVGGGGVPQETQYF. Here the CDR3 DNA reads TGTGCCAGCAGCGTAGGGGGTGGGGGGGTACCGCAAGAGACCCAGTACTTC.

The chain joins TRBV7-3 to TRBJ2-7; D may be TRBD2 (7 bases). CDR3 length equals 15 residues. The V and J ends lost 0 bases and 3 bases respectively, with 12 bases between them. Germline CDR1 is SGHTA and CDR2 is FQGTGA. This CDR3 is CASSLTSGGFYEQYF. In DNA, the CDR3 is TGTGCCAGCAGCTTAACGTCGGGGGGCTTCTACGAGCAGTACTTC.

This chain links TRBV6-5 with TRBJ2-5, with D perhaps matching TRBD1 (7 bases). The J call may be incorrect, as the DNA end agrees better with TRBJ2-7. CDR1 is MNHEY and CDR2 is SVGAGI in the germline V gene. The CDR3 sequence is 15 residues long. The chain's CDR3 is CASGRSGTAPYEQYF. Written as DNA, the CDR3 is TGTGCCAGCGGGAGGTCCGGGACAGCGCCCTACGAGCAGTACTTC.

The chain is built from TRBV6-5 and TRBJ1-4, with D tentatively TRBD1 (5 bases). With 0 bases removed from V and 0 bases from J, the gap between germline ends came to 8 bases. The CDR3 extends over 16 amino acids. Per the germline V gene, CDR1 is MNHEY and CDR2 is SVGAGI. CDR3: CASSYSRGTTNEKLFF. CDR3 DNA sequence: TGTGCCAGCAGTTACTCGCGGGGCACAACTAATGAAAAACTGTTTTTT.

The chain carries TRBV7-9 and TRBJ1-2, with D possibly matching TRBD1 (5 bases). This CDR3 is built from 15 residues. V was pared by 0 bases and J by 4 bases, with 12 bases between. Germline assignment: CDR1 SEHNR and CDR2 FQNEAQ (reference sequence). This CDR3 reads CASSLAPGQGYGYTF. CDR3 nucleotide sequence: TGTGCCAGCAGCTTAGCGCCTGGCCAGGGCTATGGCTACACCTTC.

The chain combines TRBV2 with TRBJ2-7, with 10 bases fitting TRBD2. CDR1 SNHLY and CDR2 FYNNEI come from the germline V gene. The CDR3 extends over 14 amino acids. J lost 4 bases, V lost 5 bases, and 5 bases had no gene match. CDR3 region: CASSSSGRLYEQYF. CDR3 sequence (DNA): TGTGCCAGCAGTTCTAGCGGGAGACTGTACGAGCAGTACTTC.

The chain combines TRBV11-2 with TRBJ2-1, with D hard to call. The CDR3 length is 16 residues. Trimming cost V 5 bases and J 3 bases, with 17 bases left between them. Germline CDR1 is SGHAT and CDR2 is FQNNGV. This CDR3 is CASSPIASSNYNEQFF. In nucleotides, the CDR3 is TGTGCCAGCAGCCCCATAGCCTCCTCCAACTACAATGAGCAGTTCTTC.

V gene TRBV30 combines with J gene TRBJ1-1; 7 nucleotides match TRBD1. The CDR3 has 12 amino acids. Unmatched junction bases numbered 3, after V lost 2 bases and J lost 6 bases. CDR1 is GTSNPN, CDR2 SVGIG, per germline (reference sequence). The CDR3 reads CAWSPGTAEAFF. CDR3 DNA: TGTGCCTGGAGTCCCGGGACAGCTGAAGCTTTCTTT.

The chain carries TRBV27 and TRBJ2-7; 10 nucleotides align to TRBD1. Germline V lookup: CDR1 MNHEY, CDR2 SMNVEV (reference sequence). Trimming at V came to 4 bases and at J to 2 bases, leaving 11 bases not matched to a gene. The CDR3 consists of 17 residues. The CDR3 sequence: CASSWYRDRGITYEQYF. DNA for the CDR3: TGTGCCAGCAGTTGGTACCGGGACAGGGGAATTACCTACGAGCAGTACTTC.

This clone was counted once. This chain joins TRBV2 and TRBJ2-1, with 7 bases matching TRBD2. The germline gives CDR1 SNHLY, CDR2 FYNNEI. The ends lost 1 base at V and 9 bases at J; junction bases unmatched: 3. The CDR3 runs to 13 residues. CDR3: CASSEGWEGEQFF. The CDR3 DNA sequence: TGTGCCAGCAGTGAAGGGTGGGAGGGTGAGCAGTTCTTC. The variable domain in full, with the rest retrieved from reference TRBV2 and TRBJ2-1, is EPEVTQTPSHQVTQMGQEVILRCVPISNHLYFYWYRQILGQKVEFLVSFYNNEISEKSEIFDDQFSVERPDGSNFTLKIRSTKLEDSAMYFCASSEGWEGEQFFGPGTRLTVL.

V usage is TRBV7-9 and J usage is TRBJ1-1; the D is unclear. The germline V gene encodes CDR1 SEHNR and CDR2 FQNEAQ (reference sequence). With 1 base removed from V and 1 base from J, the gap between germline ends came to 13 bases. This CDR3 is built from 16 residues. Here the CDR3 reads CASSLGERAQNTEAFF. The CDR3 coding sequence is TGTGCCAGCAGCTTAGGGGAGAGGGCCCAGAACACTGAAGCTTTCTTT.

The chain has TRBV18 and TRBJ1-5; D not resolved. The germline gives CDR1 KGHSH, CDR2 LQKENI. The CDR3 has 16 amino acids. V gave up 0 bases and J gave up 0 bases, with 9 bases separating them. The CDR3 here is CASSPPGGHSNQPQHF. The CDR3 coding sequence is TGTGCCAGCTCACCACCGGGAGGCCATAGCAATCAGCCCCAGCATTTT.

The V and J genes are TRBV25-1 and TRBJ2-7; tentatively, D is TRBD1 (5 bases). The CDR3 has 14 amino acids. Germline CDR1 and CDR2: MGHDK and SYGVNS. V was pared by 2 bases and J by 0 bases, with 8 bases between. The chain's CDR3 is CASSEQGFSYEQYF. The CDR3 bases are TGTGCCAGCAGTGAACAGGGATTCTCCTACGAGCAGTACTTC.

This chain joins TRBV27 and TRBJ2-3; 9 bases are a match to TRBD1. Trimming at V came to 10 bases and at J to 2 bases, leaving 13 bases not matched to a gene. Germline V gives CDR1 MNHEY, CDR2 SMNVEV (reference sequence). The CDR3 spans 16 residues. The CDR3 bases are TGTGCCACCTCTCAGTTTAGGACAGGGGACACAGATACGCAGTATTTT. Translated: CATSQFRTGDTDTQYF.

The sample holds a few counts of this clone. The rearrangement uses TRBV6-1 and TRBJ1-1; 7 bases align to TRBD1. Germline V gene data show CDR1 as MNHNS and CDR2 as SASEGT. Trimming removed 8 bases from V and 3 bases from J; junction bases left unmatched: 3. The CDR3 has 12 residues. This CDR3 reads CASLQGYTEAFF. The DNA of the CDR3 is TGTGCCAGCTTACAGGGGTACACTGAAGCTTTCTTT.

The chain combines TRBV29-1 with TRBJ1-1, with D tentatively TRBD1 (5 bases). Deletions cut 4 bases from V and 4 bases from J, with 16 bases between. This CDR3 region has 14 residues. Germline V gene sequence: CDR1 SQVTM, CDR2 ANQGSEA. Here the CDR3 reads CSVVTGARSTEAFF. CDR3 sequence (DNA): TGCAGCGTTGTCACTGGGGCGCGGTCCACTGAAGCTTTCTTT.

This rearrangement joins TRBV6-5 to TRBJ1-1; D is ambiguous. The CDR3 spans 12 residues. The V end was cut by 7 bases, the J end by 10 bases, with 16 bases between. Germline V CDR1 and CDR2: MNHEY, SVGAGI. The CDR3 coding sequence is TGTGCCAGCACCCCGATATGGCATCGAGCTTTCTTT. Protein sequence: CASTPIWHRAFF.

The gene calls are TRBV28 and TRBJ1-4; D is unresolved. The CDR3 extends over 13 amino acids. Germline CDR1 reads MDHEN; CDR2 reads SYDVKM. V was clipped by 5 bases and J by 8 bases, with 12 bases between them. The CDR3 reads CASSPHMGEKLFF. The CDR3 DNA reads TGTGCCAGCAGTCCCCACATGGGCGAAAAACTGTTTTTT.

This clone was recorded once. The chain uses TRBV25-1 and TRBJ1-2; 9 bases fit TRBD1. J lost 4 bases, V lost 4 bases, and 1 base had no gene match. Germline lookup yields CDR1 MGHDK and CDR2 SYGVNS. CDR3 size: 13 residues. The CDR3 DNA sequence: TGTGCCAGCAGTGCGGGACAGGGCTATGGCTACACCTTC. Amino acid sequence: CASSAGQGYGYTF.

The V call is TRBV23-1, the J call TRBJ2-1; maybe TRBD1 (6 bases). TRBV23-1 is designated an ORF whose function remains uncertain. V gave up 4 bases and J gave up 3 bases, with 16 bases separating them. The CDR3 consists of 16 residues. The CDR3 DNA reads TGCGCCAGCAGTCTAACAACAGGGAAGGACTACAATGAGCAGTTCTTC. This gives the protein CASSLTTGKDYNEQFF.

The chain combines TRBV18 with TRBJ2-7; weak D call: TRBD2 (6 bases). Between the trimmed V and J ends, which lost 0 bases and 0 bases, there was a span of 6 bases. The CDR3 extends over 14 amino acids. Germline values: CDR1 KGHSH, CDR2 LQKENI. CDR3 nucleotides: TGTGCCAGCTCACCACCCGGGAGCTCCTACGAGCAGTACTTC. Its translation: CASSPPGSSYEQYF.

This chain joins TRBV15 and TRBJ2-3, with D perhaps matching TRBD2 (5 bases). The CDR3 is 14 amino acids. Per germline, CDR1 LNHNV and CDR2 YYDKDF (reference sequence). The ends were cut back, 0 bases at V and 4 bases at J, with 8 bases in the middle. Written as DNA, the CDR3 is TGTGCCACCAGCAGAGATGTAGCGCCAGATACGCAGTATTTT. It codes for CATSRDVAPDTQYF.

The chain employs TRBV10-2 and TRBJ1-1; D is uncertain. Trimming removed 0 bases at V and 5 bases at J, with 10 bases between. CDR1 is WSHSY, CDR2 SAAADI, per germline. The CDR3 length is 14 residues. The CDR3 loop reads CASSESGSGTEAFF. The CDR3 DNA follows: TGCGCCAGCAGTGAGTCCGGGAGCGGGACTGAAGCTTTCTTT.

The genes are TRBV4-2 and TRBJ2-5; D unclear. The CDR3 is made up of 14 amino acids. The germline V gene encodes CDR1 LGHNA and CDR2 YNFKEQ. The V end was cut by 0 bases, the J end by 2 bases, with 7 bases between. The CDR3 coding sequence is TGTGCCAGCAGCCAAGATCCCACTCAAGAGACCCAGTACTTC. It specifies CASSQDPTQETQYF.

This clone appeared once. The chain couples TRBV28 to TRBJ2-1; TRBD2 aligns across 10 bases. The CDR3 loop spans 13 amino acids. The trim removed 4 bases at V and 9 bases at J, leaving 3 bases unmatched. CDR1 MDHEN and CDR2 SYDVKM come from the germline V gene. In nucleotides, the CDR3 is TGTGCCAGCAGTTCTAGCGGGAGCGGTGAGCAGTTCTTC. This codes for CASSSSGSGEQFF.